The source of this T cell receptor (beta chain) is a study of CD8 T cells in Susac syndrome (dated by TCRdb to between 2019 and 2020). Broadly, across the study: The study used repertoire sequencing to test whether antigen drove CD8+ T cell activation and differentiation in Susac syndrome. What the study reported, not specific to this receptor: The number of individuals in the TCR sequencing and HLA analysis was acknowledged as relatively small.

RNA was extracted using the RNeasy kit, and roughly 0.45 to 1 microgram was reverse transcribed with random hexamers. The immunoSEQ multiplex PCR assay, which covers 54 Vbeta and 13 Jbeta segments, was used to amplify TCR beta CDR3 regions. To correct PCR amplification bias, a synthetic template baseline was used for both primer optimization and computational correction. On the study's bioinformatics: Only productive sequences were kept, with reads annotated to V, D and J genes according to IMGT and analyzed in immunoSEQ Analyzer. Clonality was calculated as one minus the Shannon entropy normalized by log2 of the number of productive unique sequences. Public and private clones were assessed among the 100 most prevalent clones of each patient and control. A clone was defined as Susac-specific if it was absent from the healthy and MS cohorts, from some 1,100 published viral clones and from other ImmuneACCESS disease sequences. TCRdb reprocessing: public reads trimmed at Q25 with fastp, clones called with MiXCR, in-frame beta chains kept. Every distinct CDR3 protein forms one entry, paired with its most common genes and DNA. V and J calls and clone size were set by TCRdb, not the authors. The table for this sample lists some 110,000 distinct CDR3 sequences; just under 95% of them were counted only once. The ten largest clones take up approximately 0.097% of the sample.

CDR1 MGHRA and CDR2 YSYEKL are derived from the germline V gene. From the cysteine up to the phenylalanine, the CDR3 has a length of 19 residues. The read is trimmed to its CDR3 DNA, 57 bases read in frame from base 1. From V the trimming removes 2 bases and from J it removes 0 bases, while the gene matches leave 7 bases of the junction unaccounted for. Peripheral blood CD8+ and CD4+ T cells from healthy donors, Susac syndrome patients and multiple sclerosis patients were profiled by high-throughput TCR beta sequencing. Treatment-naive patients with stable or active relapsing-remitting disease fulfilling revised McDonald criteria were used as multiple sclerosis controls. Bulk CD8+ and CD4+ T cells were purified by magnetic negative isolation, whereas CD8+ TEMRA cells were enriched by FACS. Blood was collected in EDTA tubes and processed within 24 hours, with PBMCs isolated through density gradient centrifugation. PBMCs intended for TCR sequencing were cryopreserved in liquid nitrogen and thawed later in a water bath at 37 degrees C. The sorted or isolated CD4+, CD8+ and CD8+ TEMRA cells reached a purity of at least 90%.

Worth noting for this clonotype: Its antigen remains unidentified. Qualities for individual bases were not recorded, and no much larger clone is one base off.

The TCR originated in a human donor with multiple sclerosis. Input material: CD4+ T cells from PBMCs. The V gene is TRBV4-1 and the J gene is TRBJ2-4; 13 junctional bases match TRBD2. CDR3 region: CASSQRTSGGTLAKNIQYF. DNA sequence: TGCGCCAGCAGCCAAAGGACTAGCGGGGGAACTCTAGCCAAAAACATTCAGTACTTC.